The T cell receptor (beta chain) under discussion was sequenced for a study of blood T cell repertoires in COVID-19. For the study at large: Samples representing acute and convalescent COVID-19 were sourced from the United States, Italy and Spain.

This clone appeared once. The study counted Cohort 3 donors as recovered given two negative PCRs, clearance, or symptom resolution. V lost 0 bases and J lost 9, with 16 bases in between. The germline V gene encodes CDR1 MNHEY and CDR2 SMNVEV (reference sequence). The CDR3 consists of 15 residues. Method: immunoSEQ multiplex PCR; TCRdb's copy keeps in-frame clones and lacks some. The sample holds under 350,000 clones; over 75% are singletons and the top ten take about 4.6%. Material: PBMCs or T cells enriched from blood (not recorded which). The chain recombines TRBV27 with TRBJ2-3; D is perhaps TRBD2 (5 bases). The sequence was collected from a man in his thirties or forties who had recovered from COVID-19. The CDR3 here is CASSLSGALYFTQYF. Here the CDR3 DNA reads TGTGCCAGCAGTTTATCGGGAGCCCTCTATTTCACGCAGTATTTT.